This entry concerns a single TCR beta chain. Its antigen is unidentified. Replicate PCRs for sorted subsets used approximately 220 ng DNA; this equaled tens of thousands of T cell genomes. This table comes from immunoSEQ multiplex PCR, and its TCRdb copy is limited to in-frame clones, with some not included. The repertoire holds some 2,400,000 clones, with around 95% as singletons. The sample comes from a study of shared clonotypes between healthy human individuals. General study findings and limits: On the whole, naive subsets had larger estimated richness than memory subsets had.

Germline-derived CDR1 and CDR2 are SEHNR and FQNEAQ (reference sequence). The trim removed 2 bases at V and 6 bases at J, leaving 5 bases unmatched. The CDR3 runs to 14 residues. The source material was naive CD4+ T cells sorted from blood. Subset denoted: CD45RA+ positively selected. V usage is TRBV7-9 and J usage is TRBJ1-2; TRBD1 matches at 8 bases. The origin of this receptor is a man aged 18 to 30 in good health. CDR3 nucleotide sequence: TGTGCCAGCAGCTTATCACAGGGGGTAGATGGCTACACCTTC. It translates to CASSLSQGVDGYTF.